This T cell receptor beta chain was profiled in a study of OX40 agonist ivuxolimab in advanced cancers. V dropped 5 bases and J dropped 7; count of bases not matched to a gene: 5. The germline CDR1 and CDR2 sequences are SGHAT and FQNNGV. This CDR3 is built from 15 residues. At cycle 4 day 1, cycle 7 day 1, and baseline, blood was sampled. The assay was immunoSEQ multiplex PCR, and TCRdb's table has in-frame clones only and misses some. The sample gives tens of thousands of clones, 65% to 75% of which show up once; around 18% is in the top ten. The chain uses TRBV11-2 and TRBJ1-6, with TRBD1 matching over 10 bases. This receptor was identified in an adult with an advanced solid tumor such as melanoma, head and neck, liver or kidney cancer. Sequencing was performed on CD4+ or CD8+ T cells sorted from blood, taken in a trial of the OX40 agonist ivuxolimab. CDR3 in amino acids: CASSPRDRGNSPLHF. For the CDR3, the DNA is TGTGCCAGCAGCCCCCGGGACAGGGGAAATTCACCCCTCCACTTT.